This entry lists 6 T cell receptor beta chains sequenced from one sample in a study of blood T cell repertoires in COVID-19. Sequencing was performed with immunoSEQ multiplex PCR; in TCRdb, only in-frame clones are kept and a portion is missing. The repertoire holds roughly 330,000 clones, with roughly 90% as singletons. The sequenced sample was peripheral blood. These receptors all stem from a young man who had recovered from COVID-19.

This rearrangement joins TRBV5-1 to TRBJ2-7; D not certain. The CDR3 contains 13 residues. Deletions cut 2 bases from V and 3 bases from J, with 9 bases between. Looked up from germline, CDR1 is SGHRS and CDR2 is YFSETQ. The CDR3 loop is CASSFRQDYEQYF. DNA for the CDR3: TGCGCCAGCAGCTTCCGACAAGACTACGAGCAGTACTTC.

This sequence joins TRBV9 and TRBJ1-4; the match to TRBD1 covers 10 bases. The CDR3 is 16 amino acids. CDR1 and CDR2 (germline): SGDLS, YYNGEE. V gave up 1 base and J gave up 8 bases; unmatched junction bases: 8. CDR3 protein: CASSVMFGTGDEKLFF. In nucleotides, the CDR3 is TGTGCCAGCAGCGTAATGTTTGGGACAGGGGACGAAAAACTGTTTTTT.

J is TRBJ2-5 and V is TRBV9, with TRBD1 matching 9 bases. V lost 3 bases and J lost 1; bases outside the gene matches: 10. The CDR3 is made up of 17 amino acids. CDR1 and CDR2 from the germline V gene are SGDLS and YYNGEE. This CDR3 is CASSGGQGSRGQETQYF. The CDR3, as DNA: TGTGCCAGCAGCGGTGGACAGGGGAGTAGAGGCCAAGAGACCCAGTACTTC.

This clone was detected only once. The chain links TRBV6-5 to TRBJ1-1; 8 bases match TRBD1. The V segment lost 4 bases and the J segment 1 base; nucleotides outside the gene matches: 8. Per germline, CDR1 MNHEY and CDR2 SVGAGI. The CDR3 is made up of 16 amino acids. The CDR3, as DNA: TGTGCCAGCAGTTCGCTACTGACAGGGGAGAACACTGAAGCTTTCTTT. Encoded protein: CASSSLLTGENTEAFF.

V gene TRBV6-2 or TRBV6-3 combines with J gene TRBJ1-2; no clear D gene. Germline assignment: CDR1 MNHEY and CDR2 SVGEGT. The CDR3 has 14 amino acids. Trimming took off 5 bases at V and 3 bases at J, with 13 bases between the two ends. In DNA, the CDR3 is TGTGCCAGCAGTGCCCCGGGGAGACACTATGGCTACACCTTC. Amino acids: CASSAPGRHYGYTF.

The chain joins TRBV19 to TRBJ2-2, with 9 positions matching TRBD1. This CDR3 spans 20 amino acids. Germline CDR1 and CDR2: LNHDA and SQIVND (reference sequence). Trimming removed 1 base from V and 3 bases from J; junction bases left unmatched: 15. CDR3 amino acids: CASSIAPGQGYAWDTGELFF. The CDR3, as DNA: TGTGCCAGTAGTATAGCGCCGGGACAGGGTTATGCTTGGGACACCGGGGAGCTGTTTTTT.